This TCR beta chain is from a study of blood T cell repertoires in COVID-19. Study information: Material from acute and convalescent COVID-19 was sourced from the United States, Italy and Spain. In each case, the material was cDNA or gDNA derived from T cells, B-cell-depleted T cells, or PBMCs.

This CDR3 is 14 amino acids long. Germline CDR1 is SEHNR and CDR2 is FQNEAQ (reference sequence). V lost 6 bases and J lost 0, with 12 bases in between. Methods used by the authors: Estimation of nucleated cell counts relied on the amplification of reference gene primers. Profiled with immunoSEQ multiplex PCR; TCRdb holds only in-frame clones, not every one. Clonal size and the V and J genes are those of that table, whereas D and trimming came from the DNA. This table has 43,000 or so clones, roughly 89% appearing once. The sample comprised peripheral blood. The rearrangement links TRBV7-9 to TRBJ2-7; D possibly corresponds to TRBD1 (6 bases). This clonotype was sampled from a man aged 55 to 70 with active COVID-19. The DNA of the CDR3 is TGTGCCAGCAGACCAACAGGGAGCTCCTACGAGCAGTACTTC. As protein: CASRPTGSSYEQYF.